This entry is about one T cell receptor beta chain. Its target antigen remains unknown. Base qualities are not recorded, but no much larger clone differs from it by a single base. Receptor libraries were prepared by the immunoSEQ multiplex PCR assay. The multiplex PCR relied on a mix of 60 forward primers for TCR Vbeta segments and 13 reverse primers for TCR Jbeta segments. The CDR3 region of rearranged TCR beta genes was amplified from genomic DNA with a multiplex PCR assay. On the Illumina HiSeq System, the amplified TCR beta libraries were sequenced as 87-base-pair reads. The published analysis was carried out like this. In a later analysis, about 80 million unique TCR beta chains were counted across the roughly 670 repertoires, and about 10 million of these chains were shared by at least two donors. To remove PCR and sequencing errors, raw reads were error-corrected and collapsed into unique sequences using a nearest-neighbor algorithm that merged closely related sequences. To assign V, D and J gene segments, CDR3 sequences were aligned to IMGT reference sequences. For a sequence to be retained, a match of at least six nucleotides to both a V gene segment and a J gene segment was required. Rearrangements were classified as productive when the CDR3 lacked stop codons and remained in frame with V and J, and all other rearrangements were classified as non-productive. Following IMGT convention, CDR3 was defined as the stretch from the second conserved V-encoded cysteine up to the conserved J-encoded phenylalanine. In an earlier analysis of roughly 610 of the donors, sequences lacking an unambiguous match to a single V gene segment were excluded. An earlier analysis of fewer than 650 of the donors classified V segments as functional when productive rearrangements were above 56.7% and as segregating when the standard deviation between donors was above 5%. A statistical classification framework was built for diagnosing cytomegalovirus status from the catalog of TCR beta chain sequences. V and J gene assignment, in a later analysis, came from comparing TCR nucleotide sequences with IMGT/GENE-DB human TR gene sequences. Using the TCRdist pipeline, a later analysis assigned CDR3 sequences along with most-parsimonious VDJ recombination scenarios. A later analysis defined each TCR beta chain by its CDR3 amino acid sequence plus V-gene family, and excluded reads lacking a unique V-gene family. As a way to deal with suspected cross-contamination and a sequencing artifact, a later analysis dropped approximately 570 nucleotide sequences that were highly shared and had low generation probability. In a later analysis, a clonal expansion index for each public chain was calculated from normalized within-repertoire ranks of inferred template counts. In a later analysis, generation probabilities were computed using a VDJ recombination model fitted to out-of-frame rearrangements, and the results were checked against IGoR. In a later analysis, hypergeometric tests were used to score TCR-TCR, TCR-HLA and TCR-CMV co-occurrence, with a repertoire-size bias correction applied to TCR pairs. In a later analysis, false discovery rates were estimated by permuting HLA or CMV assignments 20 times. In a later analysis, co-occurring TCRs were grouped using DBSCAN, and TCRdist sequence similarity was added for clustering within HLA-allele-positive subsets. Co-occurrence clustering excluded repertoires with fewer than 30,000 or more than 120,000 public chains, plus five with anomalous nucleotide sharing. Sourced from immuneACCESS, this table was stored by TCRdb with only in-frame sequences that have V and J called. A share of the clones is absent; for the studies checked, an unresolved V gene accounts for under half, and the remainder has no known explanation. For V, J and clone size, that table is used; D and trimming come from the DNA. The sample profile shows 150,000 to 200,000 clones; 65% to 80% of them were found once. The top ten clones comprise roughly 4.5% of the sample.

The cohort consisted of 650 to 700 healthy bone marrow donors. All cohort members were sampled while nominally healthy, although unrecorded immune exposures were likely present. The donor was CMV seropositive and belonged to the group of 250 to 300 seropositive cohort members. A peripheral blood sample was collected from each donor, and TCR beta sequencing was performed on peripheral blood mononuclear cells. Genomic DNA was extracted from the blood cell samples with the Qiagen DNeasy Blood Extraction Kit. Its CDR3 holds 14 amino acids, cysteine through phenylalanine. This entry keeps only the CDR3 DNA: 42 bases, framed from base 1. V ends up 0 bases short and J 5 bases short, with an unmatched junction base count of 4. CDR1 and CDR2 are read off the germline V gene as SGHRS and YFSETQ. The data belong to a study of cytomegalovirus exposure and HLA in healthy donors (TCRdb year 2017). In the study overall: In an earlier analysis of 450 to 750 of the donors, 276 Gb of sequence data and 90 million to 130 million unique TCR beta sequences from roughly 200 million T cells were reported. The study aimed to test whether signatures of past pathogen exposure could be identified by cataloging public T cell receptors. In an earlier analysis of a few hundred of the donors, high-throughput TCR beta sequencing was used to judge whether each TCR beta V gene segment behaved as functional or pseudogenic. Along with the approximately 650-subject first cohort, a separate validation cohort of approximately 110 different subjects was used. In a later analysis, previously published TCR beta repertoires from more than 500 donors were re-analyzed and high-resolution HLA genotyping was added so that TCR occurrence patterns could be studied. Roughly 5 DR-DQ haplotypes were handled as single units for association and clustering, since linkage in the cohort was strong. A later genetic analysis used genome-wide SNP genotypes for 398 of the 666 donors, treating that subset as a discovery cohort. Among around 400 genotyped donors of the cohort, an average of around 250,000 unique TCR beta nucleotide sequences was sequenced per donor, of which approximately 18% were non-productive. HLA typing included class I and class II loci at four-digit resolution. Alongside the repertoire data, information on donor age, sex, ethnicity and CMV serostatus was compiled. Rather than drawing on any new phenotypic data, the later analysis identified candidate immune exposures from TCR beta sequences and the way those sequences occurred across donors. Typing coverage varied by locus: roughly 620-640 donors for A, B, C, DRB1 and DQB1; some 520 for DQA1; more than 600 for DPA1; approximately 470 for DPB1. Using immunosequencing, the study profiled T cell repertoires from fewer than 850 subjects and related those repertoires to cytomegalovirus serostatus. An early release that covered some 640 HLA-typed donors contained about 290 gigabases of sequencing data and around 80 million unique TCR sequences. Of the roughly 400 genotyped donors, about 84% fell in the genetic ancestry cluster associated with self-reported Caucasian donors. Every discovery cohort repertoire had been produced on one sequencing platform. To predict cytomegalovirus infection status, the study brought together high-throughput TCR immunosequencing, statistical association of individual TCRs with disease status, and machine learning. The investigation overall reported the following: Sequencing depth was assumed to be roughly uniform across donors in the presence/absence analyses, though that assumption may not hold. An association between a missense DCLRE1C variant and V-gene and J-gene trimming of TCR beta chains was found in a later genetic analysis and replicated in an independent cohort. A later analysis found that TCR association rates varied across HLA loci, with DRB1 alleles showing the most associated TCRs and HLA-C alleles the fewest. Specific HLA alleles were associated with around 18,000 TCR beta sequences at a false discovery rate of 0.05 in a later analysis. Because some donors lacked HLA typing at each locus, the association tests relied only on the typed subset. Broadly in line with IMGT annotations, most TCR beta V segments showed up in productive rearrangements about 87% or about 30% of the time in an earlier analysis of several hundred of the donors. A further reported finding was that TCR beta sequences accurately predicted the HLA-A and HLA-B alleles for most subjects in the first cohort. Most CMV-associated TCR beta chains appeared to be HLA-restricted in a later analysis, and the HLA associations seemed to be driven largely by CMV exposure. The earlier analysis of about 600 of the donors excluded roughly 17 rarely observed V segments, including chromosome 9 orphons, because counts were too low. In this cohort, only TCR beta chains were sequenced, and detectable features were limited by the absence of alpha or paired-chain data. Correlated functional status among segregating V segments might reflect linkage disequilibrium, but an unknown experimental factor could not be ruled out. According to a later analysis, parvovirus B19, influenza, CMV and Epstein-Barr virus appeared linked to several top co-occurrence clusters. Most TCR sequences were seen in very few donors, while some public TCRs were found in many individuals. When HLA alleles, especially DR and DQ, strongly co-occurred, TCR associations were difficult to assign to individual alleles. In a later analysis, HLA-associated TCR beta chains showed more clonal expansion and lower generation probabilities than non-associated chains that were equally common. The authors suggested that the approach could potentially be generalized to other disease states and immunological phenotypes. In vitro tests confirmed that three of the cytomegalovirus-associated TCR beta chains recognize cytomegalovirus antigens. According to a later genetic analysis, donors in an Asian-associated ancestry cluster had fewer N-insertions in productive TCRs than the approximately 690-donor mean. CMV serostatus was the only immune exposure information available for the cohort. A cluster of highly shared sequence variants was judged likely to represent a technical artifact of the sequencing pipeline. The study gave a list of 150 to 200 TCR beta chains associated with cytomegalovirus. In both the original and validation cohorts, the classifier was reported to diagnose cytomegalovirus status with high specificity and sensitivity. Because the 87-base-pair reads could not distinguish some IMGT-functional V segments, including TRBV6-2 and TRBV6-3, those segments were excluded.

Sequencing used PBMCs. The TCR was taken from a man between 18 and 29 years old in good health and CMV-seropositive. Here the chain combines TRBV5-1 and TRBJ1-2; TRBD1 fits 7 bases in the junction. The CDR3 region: CASSLDTGVYGYTF. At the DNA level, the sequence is TGCGCCAGCAGCTTGGATACAGGGGTATATGGCTACACCTTC.